Presented here are 24 T cell receptor beta chains from one specimen sequenced in a study of graft-versus-host responses after intestinal transplantation. Their cognate antigens are unknown. TCRdb's copy holds only in-frame clones and misses some; the assay was immunoSEQ multiplex PCR. Among about 120,000 clones listed, 90% to 95% were seen once. Sequencing was performed on unstimulated CD4+ T cells sorted from spleen or lymph node cells, taken before intestinal transplant. The receptors stem from a human donor who received an intestinal transplant.

V is TRBV10-3 and J is TRBJ1-2, with 7 positions matching TRBD1. Germline CDR1 reads ENHRY; CDR2 reads SYGVKD. V shed 8 bases and J 4 bases; nucleotides not matched to a gene: 4. This CDR3 spans 12 amino acids. DNA for the CDR3: TGTGCCATCCTAGGGGGCGCCTATGGCTACACCTTC. This gives the protein CAILGGAYGYTF.

V and J are TRBV28 and TRBJ2-5, with 9 bases that match TRBD1. CDR3 length equals 15 residues. Per the germline V gene, CDR1 is MDHEN and CDR2 is SYDVKM. V gave up 6 bases and J gave up 5 bases; unmatched junction bases: 10. CDR3 in amino acids: CASSTWDREGETQYF. The CDR3 DNA reads as TGTGCCAGCAGCACATGGGACAGGGAGGGGGAGACCCAGTACTTC.

J is TRBJ2-3 and V is TRBV30, with a possible D match to TRBD1 (6 bases). The germline V and J ends were trimmed by 2 bases and 4 bases, with 22 bases remaining between them. The CDR3 extends over 17 amino acids. Germline values: CDR1 GTSNPN, CDR2 SVGIG (reference sequence). The CDR3 protein is CAWSSFPAKGQPDTQYF. CDR3 nucleotides: TGTGCCTGGAGTTCCTTCCCGGCCAAAGGACAGCCAGATACGCAGTATTTT.

CDR3 residues: CASSFRTGTGSGELFF. The CDR3 DNA sequence: TGCGCCAGCAGCTTCCGAACCGGGACAGGATCCGGGGAGCTGTTTTTT. This chain uses TRBV5-1 with TRBJ2-2, with 8 bases matching TRBD1. With 2 bases clipped from V and 6 bases from J, the junction kept 9 bases outside the gene matches. The CDR3 has 16 amino acids. CDR1 and CDR2 (germline): SGHRS, YFSETQ.

The rearrangement uses TRBV6-1 and TRBJ2-7; D is possibly TRBD1 (6 bases). The V end was cut by 9 bases, the J end by 3 bases, with 15 bases between. Germline CDR1 reads MNHNS; CDR2 reads SASEGT. The CDR3 is 13 amino acids. The CDR3: CASLTGIFYEQYF. The CDR3 DNA reads as TGTGCCAGTTTGACAGGAATCTTCTACGAGCAGTACTTC.

This rearrangement joins TRBV5-1 to TRBJ2-7; D may match TRBD1 or TRBD2 (6 bases each). V was trimmed by 3 bases and J by 0 bases, leaving 16 bases between them. This CDR3 spans 16 amino acids. Germline lookup yields CDR1 SGHRS and CDR2 YFSETQ. The CDR3 nucleotides read TGCGCCAGCAGCTCATCCCGGGGGACAAGCTCCTACGAGCAGTACTTC. Amino acids: CASSSSRGTSSYEQYF.

With regard to this clone: Other nucleotide sequences in the sample specify the same CDR3. The V gene is TRBV30, the J gene TRBJ1-5; maybe TRBD1 (5 bases). Germline V gene data show CDR1 as GTSNPN and CDR2 as SVGIG (reference sequence). The V gene lost 1 base and the J gene lost 4 bases, with 8 bases spanning the gap. The CDR3 has 13 residues. The CDR3: CAWSGGGNQPQHF. For the CDR3, the DNA is TGTGCCTGGAGTGGTGGGGGAAATCAGCCCCAGCATTTT.

The J gene is TRBJ2-5, the V gene TRBV5-4, with 11 bases identical to TRBD2. Germline CDR1 is SGHNT and CDR2 is YYREEE (reference sequence). J lost 5 bases, V lost 2 bases, and 2 bases had no gene match. The CDR3 covers 14 residues. Written as DNA, the CDR3 is TGTGCCAGCAGCTTCTCTAGCGGGAGGGAGACCCAGTACTTC. The encoded protein is CASSFSSGRETQYF. The complete variable domain, with remaining parts taken from reference TRBV5-4 and TRBJ2-5, reads ETGVTQSPTHLIKTRGQQVTLRCSSQSGHNTVSWYQQALGQGPQFIFQYYREEENGRGNFPPRFSGLQFPNYSSELNVNALELDDSALYLCASSFSSGRETQYFGPGTRLLVL.

The V gene is TRBV14, the J gene TRBJ2-1, with D perhaps matching TRBD2 (5 bases). The CDR3 spans 15 residues. V was shortened by 3 bases and J by 7 bases, with 16 bases between the two germline ends. CDR1 is SGHDN, CDR2 FVKESK, per germline. This CDR3 is CASSHPPGWANEQFF. In DNA, the CDR3 is TGTGCCAGCAGCCACCCCCCGGGGTGGGCGAATGAGCAGTTCTTC. Complete variable domain (other parts from reference TRBV14 and TRBJ2-1): EAGVTQFPSHSVIEKGQTVTLRCDPISGHDNLYWYRRVMGKEIKFLLHFVKESKQDESGMPNNRFLAERTGGTYSTLKVQPAELEDSGVYFCASSHPPGWANEQFFGPGTRLTVL.

V gene TRBV25-1 combines with J gene TRBJ2-5; D possibly corresponds to TRBD1 (6 bases). The CDR3 runs to 15 residues. Germline V gives CDR1 MGHDK, CDR2 SYGVNS. V was clipped by 3 bases and J by 5 bases, with 16 bases between them. The CDR3 loop is CASSDPRGLWETQYF. Here the CDR3 DNA reads TGTGCCAGCAGTGATCCCAGGGGCCTCTGGGAGACCCAGTACTTC.

This chain uses TRBV6-5 with TRBJ2-1; D is unresolved. In germline, CDR1 is MNHEY, CDR2 SVGAGI. Trimming took 2 bases from V and 0 from J, leaving 11 bases between them. The CDR3 loop spans 16 amino acids. The CDR3 nucleotides are TGTGCCAGCAGTTACCCCACGGGCGGCTCCTACAATGAGCAGTTCTTC. It codes for CASSYPTGGSYNEQFF.

The chain has TRBV6-1 and TRBJ2-7; the D call may be TRBD1 or TRBD2 (5 bases each). The V end lost 0 bases, the J end lost 3 bases, and 9 bases lay between the germline ends. This CDR3 is 14 amino acids long. Germline V lookup: CDR1 MNHNS, CDR2 SASEGT. CDR3 protein: CASSEATADYEQYF. CDR3 DNA: TGTGCCAGCAGTGAAGCGACAGCGGACTACGAGCAGTACTTC.

This clone was found a few times. Likely a read error: the CDR3 ends without its conserved phenylalanine or tryptophan. It is unclear where the CDR3 begins or ends on the DNA, so no DNA is shown, and the CDR3 is as TCRdb lists it. J is TRBJ2-3 and V is TRBV7-9; no check of the table's D call, TRBD2, against the DNA was made. Germline V gives CDR1 SEHNR, CDR2 FQNEAQ (reference sequence). The CDR3 comprises 12 residues, both ends counted. The chain's CDR3 is CASSAGTTPSFV.

V gene TRBV4-1 combines with J gene TRBJ2-4, with TRBD2 matching over 11 bases. With V trimmed by 2 bases and J by 1 base, 7 bases remained unmatched. CDR3 length equals 18 residues. CDR1 is MGHRA and CDR2 is YSYEKL in the germline V gene. The CDR3 sequence is CASSQFHSGRAAKNIQYF. DNA for the CDR3: TGCGCCAGCAGCCAATTCCATAGCGGGAGGGCGGCCAAAAACATTCAGTACTTC.

The chain links TRBV5-1 to TRBJ2-7, with a weak D call TRBD2 (5 bases). The V and J ends lost 2 bases and 3 bases respectively, with 12 bases between them. Germline V lookup: CDR1 SGHRS, CDR2 YFSETQ. This CDR3 is 14 amino acids long. CDR3 in amino acids: CASSFISENYEQYF. The CDR3 DNA sequence: TGCGCCAGCAGCTTCATTAGCGAAAACTACGAGCAGTACTTC.

The chain uses TRBV19 and TRBJ1-5; D might be TRBD1 (5 bases). The CDR3 covers 16 residues. The V end was cut by 3 bases, the J end by 5 bases, with 17 bases between. Germline V lookup: CDR1 LNHDA, CDR2 SQIVND (reference sequence). The CDR3 loop is CASSIPFMGVYQPQHF. CDR3 nucleotides: TGTGCCAGTAGTATTCCCTTTATGGGGGTATATCAGCCCCAGCATTTT.

This chain uses TRBV10-2 with TRBJ1-5; 10 bases match TRBD1. CDR1 is WSHSY, CDR2 SAAADI, per germline. CDR3 length equals 17 residues. Germline trimming cut 7 bases from V and 0 bases from J; bases unmatched to any gene: 9. CDR3 DNA: TGCGCCAGCACTGAACGGGACAGGGGTTATAGCAATCAGCCCCAGCATTTT. It translates to CASTERDRGYSNQPQHF.

The chain has TRBV11-2 and TRBJ1-1; D gene uncertain. The V gene lost 1 base and the J gene lost 4 bases, with 10 bases spanning the gap. This CDR3 has 14 amino acids. Germline V gene sequence: CDR1 SGHAT, CDR2 FQNNGV. CDR3 loop: CASSLVGPSTEAFF. The CDR3 DNA sequence: TGTGCCAGCAGCTTAGTCGGCCCAAGCACTGAAGCTTTCTTT.

Turning to this clone: The sample holds other DNA sequences that translate to the same CDR3. The genes are TRBV5-1 and TRBJ2-5; the D is unclear. V shed 0 bases and J shed 3 bases, with 6 bases lying between them. Germline CDR1 SGHRS, CDR2 YFSETQ. There are 13 residues in the CDR3. The CDR3 sequence is CASSLASEETQYF. CDR3 nucleotides: TGCGCCAGCAGCTTGGCCTCAGAAGAGACCCAGTACTTC.

This clone was counted only a few times. This chain links TRBV10-3 with TRBJ2-7; D remains ambiguous. Trimming took off 8 bases at V and 2 bases at J, with 10 bases between the two ends. The CDR3 totals 12 residues. Germline V gene lookup returns CDR1 ENHRY and CDR2 SYGVKD. The CDR3 spells CAIGVQPYEQYF. The CDR3 DNA reads TGTGCCATCGGGGTGCAACCCTACGAGCAGTACTTC.

This clone was counted a few times. The chain couples TRBV4-1 to TRBJ1-4, with D maybe TRBD1 (5 bases). With 4 bases removed from V and 8 bases from J, the gap between germline ends came to 11 bases. The CDR3 contains 13 residues. Germline values: CDR1 MGHRA, CDR2 YSYEKL. CDR3 bases: TGCGCCAGCAGCCTAGGGACCAAGGAAAAACTGTTTTTT. It translates to CASSLGTKEKLFF.

The chain couples TRBV5-4 to TRBJ2-1; D call uncertain. V was shortened by 2 bases and J by 8 bases, with 11 bases between the two germline ends. CDR3 length: 13 residues. The germline CDR1 and CDR2 sequences are SGHNT and YYREEE (reference sequence). The CDR3 DNA reads TGTGCCAGCAGCTTTATCGGTAGTGATGAGCAGTTCTTC. Protein: CASSFIGSDEQFF.

This chain links TRBV29-1 with TRBJ2-1; D is uncertain. In germline, CDR1 is SQVTM, CDR2 ANQGSEA. There are 11 residues in the CDR3. V was cut by 4 bases and J by 0 bases, with 1 base left in between. The CDR3 DNA reads as TGCAGCGTTGGCTCCTACAATGAGCAGTTCTTC. It encodes CSVGSYNEQFF.

This clone turned up a few times. CDR3 residues: CASSRGQGGGYTF. CDR3 DNA sequence: TGTGCCAGCAGCCGCGGACAGGGAGGCGGCTACACCTTC. V is TRBV7-6 and J is TRBJ1-2; 8 bases align to TRBD1. CDR1 is SGHVS and CDR2 is FNYEAQ in the germline V gene. Unmatched junction bases numbered 7, after V lost 5 bases and J lost 8 bases. The CDR3 spans 13 residues.